These 19 T cell receptor beta chains were all obtained from the same sample, sequenced in a study of T cell repertoires in cytomegalovirus infection. No antigen has been identified for these receptors. TCRdb processed the reads anew with MiXCR; each CDR3 protein has one entry. The table lists 650,000 to 900,000 distinct CDR3 sequences, roughly 28% of them singletons. The sample was cultured CD8+ T cells from PBMCs, taken from culture after CMV antigen stimulation. The receptor source for this set is a human donor in good health (CMV status not recorded). Some clones in this sample may be carry-over from other donors' samples.

In nucleotides, the CDR3 is TGTGCCAGCAGCTTGGCATTTAGCAATCAGCCCCAGCATTTT. Amino acids: CASSLAFSNQPQHF. V is TRBV5-5 and J is TRBJ1-5; D gene uncertain. The V end was cut by 0 bases, the J end by 0 bases, with 4 bases between. This CDR3 contains 14 residues. Germline loops: CDR1 SGHKS, CDR2 YYEKEE (reference sequence).

This chain connects TRBV5-1 to TRBJ2-7, with no clear D. From germline, CDR1 is SGHRS and CDR2 YFSETQ. The CDR3 has 14 residues. Trimming left V 0 bases short and J 3 bases short, with 10 bases between. The DNA of the CDR3 is TGCGCCAGCAGCTTGGAAAGTGGAAACTACGAGCAGTACTTC. The encoded protein is CASSLESGNYEQYF.

This clonotype was seen at least ten times. J is TRBJ2-1 and V is TRBV7-6; possibly TRBD1 for D (5 bases). Germline values: CDR1 SGHVS, CDR2 FNYEAQ. This CDR3 spans 13 amino acids. Trimming stripped 4 bases from V and 8 bases from J, with 12 bases between. The CDR3 DNA reads TGTGCCAGCAGCTCATCCGGCAGGGATGAGCAGTTCTTC. The encoded protein is CASSSSGRDEQFF. Full variable domain (rest looked up from reference TRBV7-6 and TRBJ2-1): GAGVSQSPRYKVTKRGQDVALRCDPISGHVSLYWYRQALGQGPEFLTYFNYEAQQDKSGLPNDRFSAERPEGSISTLTIQRTEQRDSAMYRCASSSSGRDEQFFGPGTRLTVL.

Written as DNA, the CDR3 is TGTGCCACCAGTGATCGCCGGGACTGGTCGCGTGATGAGCAGTTCTTC. Translating it yields CATSDRRDWSRDEQFF. The chain couples TRBV24-1 to TRBJ2-1, with D possibly TRBD2 on 6 matching bases. The length of the CDR3 is 16 residues. Trimming removed 3 bases at V and 8 bases at J, with 19 bases between. Germline values: CDR1 KGHDR, CDR2 SFDVKD.

The chain is built from TRBV7-6 and TRBJ1-6; D is uncertain. The germline V gene encodes CDR1 SGHVS and CDR2 FNYEAQ. Trimming stripped 4 bases from V and 0 bases from J, with 10 bases between. CDR3 length equals 16 residues. CDR3 bases: TGTGCCAGCAGCTCATCAGCGAACTCCTATAATTCACCCCTCCACTTT. Translation gives CASSSSANSYNSPLHF.

In its sample, this clonotype was seen a few times. The V call is TRBV6-1, the J call TRBJ1-5; 11 bases line up with TRBD1. Germline V gene sequence: CDR1 MNHNS, CDR2 SASEGT. V lost 3 bases to trimming and J lost 6 bases; unmatched junction nucleotides: 7. CDR3 length equals 16 residues. The CDR3 sequence: CASSDLWTGGSQPQHF. The CDR3 DNA follows: TGTGCCAGCAGTGACCTTTGGACAGGGGGCAGTCAGCCCCAGCATTTT.

The gene calls are TRBV20-1 and TRBJ1-2; D not resolved. Germline CDR1 DFQATT, CDR2 SNEGSKA (reference sequence). The CDR3 spans 11 residues. V lost 7 bases and J lost 7, with 13 bases in between. This chain's CDR3 is CSDIHPGGYTF. In DNA, the CDR3 is TGCAGTGACATCCACCCGGGTGGCTACACCTTC.

The rearrangement joins TRBV5-6 to TRBJ2-3; D unresolved. The germline V gene encodes CDR1 SGHDT and CDR2 YYEEEE. This CDR3 contains 11 residues. Deletions cut 4 bases from V and 3 bases from J, with 3 bases between. CDR3 loop: CASSETDTQYF. The DNA of the CDR3 is TGTGCCAGCAGCGAAACAGATACGCAGTATTTT.

The chain joins TRBV6-6 to TRBJ2-5, with D unclear. V gave up 1 base and J gave up 1 base, with 13 bases separating them. The CDR3 runs 16 residues. Germline CDR1 MNHNY, CDR2 SVGAGI (reference sequence). The CDR3 reads CASSYLAFPSQETQYF. CDR3 bases: TGTGCCAGCAGTTACTTGGCGTTTCCGAGCCAAGAGACCCAGTACTTC.

This clonotype showed up just a few times. The gene calls are TRBV11-2 and TRBJ2-7; D possibly matches TRBD1 or TRBD2 (5 bases each). CDR1 SGHAT and CDR2 FQNNGV come from the germline V gene. CDR3 length: 13 residues. Trimming shortened V by 5 bases and J by 12 bases, and 20 bases separated the two germline ends. Written as DNA, the CDR3 is TGTGCCAGCAGCCTTAACACCGGGGACGTGGGGTACGTC. This encodes CASSLNTGDVGYV.

This clonotype showed up just once. At one end the junction does not follow the germline gene, possibly because of a read error. The chain is built from TRBV20-1 and TRBJ2-1, with 8 nucleotides matching TRBD2. The germline V gene encodes CDR1 DFQATT and CDR2 SNEGSKA (reference sequence). The CDR3 has 12 residues. The CDR3 bases are TGTCAGGCTAGCGGGCCATACAATGAGCAGTTCTTC. This translates into CQASGPYNEQFF.

The chain employs TRBV10-3 and TRBJ2-3; no clear D gene. With 0 bases removed from V and 4 bases from J, the gap between germline ends came to 2 bases. The germline gives CDR1 ENHRY, CDR2 SYGVKD. CDR3 length equals 12 residues. CDR3 sequence: CAISESPDTQYF. As DNA, the CDR3 is TGTGCCATCAGTGAGTCCCCAGATACGCAGTATTTT.

This chain links TRBV27 with TRBJ1-5; D is undetermined. The CDR3 has 15 residues. Trimming took off 6 bases at V and 2 bases at J, with 14 bases between the two ends. The germline CDR1 and CDR2 sequences are MNHEY and SMNVEV (reference sequence). The CDR3 reads CASSLRSSGNQPQHF. The CDR3, as DNA: TGTGCCAGCAGCCTCAGGTCGTCAGGCAATCAGCCCCAGCATTTT.

This clonotype was seen a handful of times. The gene calls are TRBV6-5 and TRBJ1-1, with 12 bases identical to TRBD1. Looked up from germline, CDR1 is MNHEY and CDR2 is SVGAGI. The V and J ends lost 6 bases and 3 bases, in that order; junction bases with no gene match: 17. CDR3 size: 19 residues. The CDR3 DNA reads TGTGCCAGCAGCCCAGGGACAGGGGGCATGCTTGGATTGGACACTGAAGCTTTCTTT. Translating gives CASSPGTGGMLGLDTEAFF.

This clonotype was observed a few times. The rearrangement joins TRBV7-6 to TRBJ2-1; D gene unclear. The germline gives CDR1 SGHVS, CDR2 FNYEAQ. The length of the CDR3 is 14 residues. Trimming removed 2 bases from V and 10 bases from J, with 15 bases in between. Here the CDR3 DNA reads TGTGCCAGCAGCTTAAGGGCCGGAAAGGGAGAGCAGTTCTTC. Translating it yields CASSLRAGKGEQFF. The complete variable domain, with remaining parts taken from reference TRBV7-6 and TRBJ2-1, reads GAGVSQSPRYKVTKRGQDVALRCDPISGHVSLYWYRQALGQGPEFLTYFNYEAQQDKSGLPNDRFSAERPEGSISTLTIQRTEQRDSAMYRCASSLRAGKGEQFFGPGTRLTVL.

This clonotype has more than one count but fewer than ten. The chain combines TRBV6-5 with TRBJ1-1; maybe TRBD1 (5 bases). The CDR3 is 15 residues long. Germline lookup yields CDR1 MNHEY and CDR2 SVGAGI. Trimming left V 2 bases short and J 1 base short, with 11 bases between. In DNA form, the CDR3 reads TGTGCCAGCAGTTACGCAGGGAGCGGGAACACTGAAGCTTTCTTT. Amino acid sequence: CASSYAGSGNTEAFF.

This clonotype was observed a few times. The CDR3 reads CASSQAKRTTNEKLFF. DNA for the CDR3: TGTGCCAGCAGCCAAGCGAAGAGGACAACTAATGAAAAACTGTTTTTT. The chain combines TRBV4-2 with TRBJ1-4; D not certain. The CDR3 covers 16 residues. The germline gives CDR1 LGHNA, CDR2 YNFKEQ. V lost 1 base to trimming and J lost 0 bases, with 9 bases between them.

This chain connects TRBV6-5 to TRBJ2-2; D is ambiguous. CDR3 size: 14 residues. Deletions cut 5 bases from V and 6 bases from J, with 13 bases between. Germline CDR1 is MNHEY and CDR2 is SVGAGI. The CDR3 here is CASSTSLGPGELFF. The CDR3 coding sequence is TGTGCCAGCAGTACCTCTTTAGGCCCCGGGGAGCTGTTTTTT.

This rearrangement joins TRBV6-6 to TRBJ1-2, with 9 bases identical to TRBD1. Germline CDR1 and CDR2: MNHNY and SVGAGI (reference sequence). This CDR3 spans 13 amino acids. With V trimmed by 5 bases and J by 7 bases, 5 bases remained unmatched. CDR3 residues: CASSRDREAGYTF. CDR3 DNA: TGTGCCAGCAGTCGGGACAGGGAAGCTGGCTACACCTTC.